This entry is about one TCR beta chain. V lost 10 bases to trimming and J lost 0 bases, with 13 bases between them. The CDR3 has 13 amino acids. Looked up from germline, CDR1 is MNHEY and CDR2 is SVGAGI. These data originate in a study of blood T cell repertoires in COVID-19. In the original analysis: Estimated nucleated cell counts came from reference gene primer amplification. TCRdb's table, derived via immunoSEQ multiplex PCR, lists solely in-frame clones and lacks some. V and J calls and clone size come straight from that table; D and trimming were deduced from the DNA. This table holds about 670,000 clones, 80% to 90% found once.

This TCR derives from a woman under 30 with acute or convalescent COVID-19. This chain connects TRBV6-5 to TRBJ2-7, with a weak D call TRBD2 (6 bases). The sample consisted of peripheral blood. CDR3 residues: CAIRPGVSYEQYF. CDR3 in DNA: TGTGCCATCCGGCCGGGGGTCTCCTACGAGCAGTACTTC.